This T cell receptor beta chain appears in the sequencing data of a study of PD-1 blockade in classical Hodgkin lymphoma. Across the whole study: It was nivolumab at 3 mg/kg, given intravenously every 2 weeks, that patients received. Study observations and caveats: Patients excluded were those beginning nivolumab under 1 year after ASCT.

Assay: immunoSEQ multiplex PCR; the TCRdb copy retains only in-frame clones and omits some. The table lists roughly 50,000 clones, roughly 86% of them singletons, with about 6.7% in the top ten. The time point here: cycle 4 day 1 (C4D1), after five to seven weeks of nivolumab. Each patient experienced a relapse that followed autologous stem cell transplantation, and brentuximab vedotin exposure varied. CDR3 length: 13 amino acids. V was pared by 7 bases and J by 5 bases, with 3 bases of the junction left unmatched. The germline V gene has CDR1 ENHRY and CDR2 SYGVKD. Details on this clone: The antigen remains unidentified.

Here the sequenced sample was peripheral blood mononuclear cells (PBMCs), taken before the fourth cycle of nivolumab. The receptor comes from a human donor with classical Hodgkin lymphoma. The V gene is TRBV10-3, the J gene TRBJ2-1; TRBD1 aligns across 9 bases. The CDR3, as DNA: TGTGCCATCAAACAGGGGGCCAACAATGAGCAGTTCTTC. It yields the protein CAIKQGANNEQFF.